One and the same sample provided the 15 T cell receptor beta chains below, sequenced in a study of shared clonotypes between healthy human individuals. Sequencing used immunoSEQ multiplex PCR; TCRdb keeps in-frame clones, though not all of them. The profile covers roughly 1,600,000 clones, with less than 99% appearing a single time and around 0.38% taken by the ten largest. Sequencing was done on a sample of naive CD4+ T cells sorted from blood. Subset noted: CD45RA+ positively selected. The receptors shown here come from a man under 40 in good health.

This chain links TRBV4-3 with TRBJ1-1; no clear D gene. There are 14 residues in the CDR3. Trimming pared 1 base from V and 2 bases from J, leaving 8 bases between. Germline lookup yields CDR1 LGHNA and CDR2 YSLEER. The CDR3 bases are TGCGCCAGCAGCCAAGCGACCTTAAACACTGAAGCTTTCTTT. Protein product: CASSQATLNTEAFF.

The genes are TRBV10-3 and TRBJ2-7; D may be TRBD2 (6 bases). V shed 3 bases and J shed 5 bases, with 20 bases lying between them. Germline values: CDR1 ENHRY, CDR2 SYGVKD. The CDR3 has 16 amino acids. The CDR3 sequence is CAISELKGGLLDEQYF. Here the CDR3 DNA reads TGTGCCATCAGTGAACTCAAAGGAGGGCTACTCGACGAGCAGTACTTC.

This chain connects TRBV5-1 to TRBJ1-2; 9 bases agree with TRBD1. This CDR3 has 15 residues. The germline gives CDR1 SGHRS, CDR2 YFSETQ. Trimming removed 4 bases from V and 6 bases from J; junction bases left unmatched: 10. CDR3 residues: CASSQGQGLYDGYTF. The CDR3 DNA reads TGCGCCAGCAGCCAGGGACAGGGTCTTTATGATGGCTACACCTTC. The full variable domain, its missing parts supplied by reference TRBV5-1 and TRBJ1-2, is KAGVTQTPRYLIKTRGQQVTLSCSPISGHRSVSWYQQTPGQGLQFLFEYFSETQRNKGNFPGRFSGRQFSNSRSEMNVSTLELGDSALYLCASSQGQGLYDGYTFGSGTRLTVV.

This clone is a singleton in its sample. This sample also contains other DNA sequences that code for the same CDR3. In DNA form, the CDR3 reads TGCGCCAGCAGCTTGCGGGGAGGCAATCAGCCCCAGCATTTT. As protein: CASSLRGGNQPQHF. The chain couples TRBV5-1 to TRBJ1-5; no reliable D call. The CDR3 has 14 amino acids. CDR1 is SGHRS, CDR2 YFSETQ, per germline. Trimming took off 1 base at V and 2 bases at J, with 7 bases between the two ends.

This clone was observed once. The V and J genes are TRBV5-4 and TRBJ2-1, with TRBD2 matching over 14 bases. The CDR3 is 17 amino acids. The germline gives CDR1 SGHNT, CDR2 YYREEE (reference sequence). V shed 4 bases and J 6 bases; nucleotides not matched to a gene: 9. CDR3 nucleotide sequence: TGTGCCAGCAGCCCGGGGACTAGCGGGAGCCGCCCCAATGAGCAGTTCTTC. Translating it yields CASSPGTSGSRPNEQFF.

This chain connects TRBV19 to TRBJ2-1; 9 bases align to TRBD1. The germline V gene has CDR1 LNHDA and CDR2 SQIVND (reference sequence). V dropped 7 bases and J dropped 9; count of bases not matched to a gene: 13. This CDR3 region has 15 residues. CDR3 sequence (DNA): TGTGCCAGTACCGTCCAGGGACAGGGTTCGAGTGAGCAGTTCTTC. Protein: CASTVQGQGSSEQFF.

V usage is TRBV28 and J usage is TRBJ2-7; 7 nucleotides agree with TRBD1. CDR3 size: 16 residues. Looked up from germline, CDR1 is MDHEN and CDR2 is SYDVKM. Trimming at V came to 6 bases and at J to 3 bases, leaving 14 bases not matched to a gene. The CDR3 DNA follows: TGTGCCAGCAGCGGTACCAGGGGGAAAAATGACTACGAGCAGTACTTC. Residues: CASSGTRGKNDYEQYF.

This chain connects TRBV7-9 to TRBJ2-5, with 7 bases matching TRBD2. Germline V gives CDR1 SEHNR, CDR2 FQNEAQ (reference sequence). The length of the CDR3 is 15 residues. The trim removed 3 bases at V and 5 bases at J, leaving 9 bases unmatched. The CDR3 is CASSFWAGAQETQYF. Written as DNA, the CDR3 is TGTGCCAGCAGCTTTTGGGCGGGAGCACAGGAGACCCAGTACTTC.

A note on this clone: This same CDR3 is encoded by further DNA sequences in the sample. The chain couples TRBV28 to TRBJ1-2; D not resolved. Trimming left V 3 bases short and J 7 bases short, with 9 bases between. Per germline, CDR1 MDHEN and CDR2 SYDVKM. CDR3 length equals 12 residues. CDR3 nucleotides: TGTGCCAGCAGTTTCCGGGGTGGTGGCTACACCTTC. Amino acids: CASSFRGGGYTF.

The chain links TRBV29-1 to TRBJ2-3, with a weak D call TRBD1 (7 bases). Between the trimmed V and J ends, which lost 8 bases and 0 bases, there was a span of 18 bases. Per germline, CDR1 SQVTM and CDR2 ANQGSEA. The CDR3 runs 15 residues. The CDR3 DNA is TGCAGCTCATGCGGGGACAGAACTAGCACAGATACGCAGTATTTT. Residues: CSSCGDRTSTDTQYF.

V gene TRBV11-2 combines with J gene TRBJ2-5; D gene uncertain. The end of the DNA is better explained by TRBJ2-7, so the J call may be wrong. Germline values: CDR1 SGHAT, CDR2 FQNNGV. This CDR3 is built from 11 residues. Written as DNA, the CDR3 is TGTGCCAGCAGCTTAAGGGACGAGCAGTACTTC. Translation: CASSLRDEQYF.

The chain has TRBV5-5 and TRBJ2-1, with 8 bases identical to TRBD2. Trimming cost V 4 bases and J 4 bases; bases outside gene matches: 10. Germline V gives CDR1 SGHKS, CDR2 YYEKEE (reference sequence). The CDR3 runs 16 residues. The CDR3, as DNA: TGTGCCAGCAGCCCCTATAGCGGGGCCCCTTACAATGAGCAGTTCTTC. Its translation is CASSPYSGAPYNEQFF.

CDR3 in amino acids: CASRASADPWGYTF. The DNA of the CDR3 is TGTGCCAGTAGGGCGTCGGCAGACCCGTGGGGCTACACCTTC. This chain links TRBV2 with TRBJ1-2; D remains ambiguous. The V gene lost 9 bases and the J gene lost 8 bases, with 22 bases spanning the gap. The length of the CDR3 is 14 residues. Per germline, CDR1 SNHLY and CDR2 FYNNEI.

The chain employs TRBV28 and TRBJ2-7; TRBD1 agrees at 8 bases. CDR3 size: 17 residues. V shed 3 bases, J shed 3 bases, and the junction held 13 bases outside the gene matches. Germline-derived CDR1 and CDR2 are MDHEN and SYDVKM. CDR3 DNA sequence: TGTGCCAGCAGTTTTTTGGTCGACAGGGGCTTTGTCTACGAGCAGTACTTC. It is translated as CASSFLVDRGFVYEQYF.

This chain's CDR3 is CASSASPGPPAGTQYF. The CDR3 DNA sequence: TGTGCCAGCAGCGCCTCTCCGGGACCCCCGGCGGGGACCCAGTACTTC. This chain joins TRBV9 and TRBJ2-5; D tentatively fits TRBD1 or TRBD2 (5 bases each). The CDR3 covers 16 residues. Per germline, CDR1 SGDLS and CDR2 YYNGEE. V shed 3 bases and J shed 7 bases, with 22 bases lying between them.